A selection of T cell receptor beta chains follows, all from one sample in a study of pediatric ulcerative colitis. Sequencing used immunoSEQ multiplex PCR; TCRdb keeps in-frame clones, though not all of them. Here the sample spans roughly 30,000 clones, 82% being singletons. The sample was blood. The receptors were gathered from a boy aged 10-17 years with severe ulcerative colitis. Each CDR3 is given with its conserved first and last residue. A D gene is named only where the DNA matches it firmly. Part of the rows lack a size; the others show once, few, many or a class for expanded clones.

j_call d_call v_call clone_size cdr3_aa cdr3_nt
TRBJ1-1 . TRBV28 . CASSSGLNTEAFF TGTGCCAGCAGTTCCGGACTGAACACTGAAGCTTTCTTT
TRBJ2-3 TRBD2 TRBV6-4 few CASSDAGGPADTQYF TGTGCCAGCAGTGACGCGGGGGGGCCGGCAGATACGCAGTATTTT
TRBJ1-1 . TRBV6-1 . CATRPVNTEAFF TGTGCCACGCGCCCAGTGAACACTGAAGCTTTCTTT
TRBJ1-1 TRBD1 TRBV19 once CASRGRERGPGNTEAFF TGTGCCAGTAGAGGCCGGGAAAGGGGGCCGGGGAACACTGAAGCTTTCTTT
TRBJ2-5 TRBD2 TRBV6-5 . CASRLTGGGETQYF TGTGCCAGCAGGCTAACGGGGGGAGGAGAGACCCAGTACTTC
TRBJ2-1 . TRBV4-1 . CASSQGNGDRSYNEQFF TGCGCCAGCAGCCAAGGAAACGGGGACCGCTCCTACAATGAGCAGTTCTTC
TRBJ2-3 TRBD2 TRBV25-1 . CASSHNLAGGLTDTQYF TGTGCCAGCAGTCATAACCTTGCGGGGGGGCTAACAGATACGCAGTATTTT
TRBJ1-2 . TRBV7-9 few CASSLVLGVGGYTF TGTGCCAGCAGCTTAGTTCTTGGGGTCGGTGGCTACACCTTC
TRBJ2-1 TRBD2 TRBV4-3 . CASSHDWGRDIYNEQFF TGCGCCAGCAGCCACGATTGGGGGAGGGATATTTACAATGAGCAGTTCTTC
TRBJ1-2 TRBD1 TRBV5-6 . CASSLGGTGNRGYTF TGTGCCAGCAGCTTGGGAGGGACAGGGAATCGTGGCTACACCTTC
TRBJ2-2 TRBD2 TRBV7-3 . CASSRGTSGGPTGELFF TGTGCCAGCAGCCGGGGGACCAGCGGGGGACCCACCGGGGAGCTGTTTTTT
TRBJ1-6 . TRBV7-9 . CASSLGQGYNSPLHF TGTGCCAGCAGCTTAGGGCAGGGCTATAATTCACCCCTCCACTTT
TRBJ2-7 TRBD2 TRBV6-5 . CASSWRGGNEQYF TGTGCCAGCAGTTGGCGGGGGGGAAACGAGCAGTACTTC
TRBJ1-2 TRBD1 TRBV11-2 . CASSLDTRQGAFTGGYTF TGTGCCAGCAGCTTAGATACGAGACAGGGGGCATTTACTGGTGGCTACACCTTC
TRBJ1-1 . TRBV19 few CASQQVSTEAFF TGTGCCAGCCAACAGGTTTCGACTGAAGCTTTCTTT
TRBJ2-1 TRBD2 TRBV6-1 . CASSVSGGEGNEQFF TGTGCCAGCAGCGTTAGCGGGGGCGAAGGCAATGAGCAGTTCTTC
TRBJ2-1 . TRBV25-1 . CASSATPSSYNEQFF TGTGCCAGCAGCGCTACTCCGAGCTCCTACAATGAGCAGTTCTTC
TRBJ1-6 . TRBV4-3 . CASSQYREINSPLHF TGCGCCAGCAGCCAGTACAGGGAGATTAATTCACCCCTCCACTTT
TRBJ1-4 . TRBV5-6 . CASSGGDEKLFF TGTGCCAGCAGCGGCGGGGATGAAAAACTGTTTTTT
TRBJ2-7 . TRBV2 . CASSEGYEQYF TGTGCCAGCAGTGAAGGGTACGAGCAGTACTTC
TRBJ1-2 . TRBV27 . CASSSLGTTYGYTF TGTGCCAGCAGTTCACTTGGGACAACATATGGCTACACCTTC
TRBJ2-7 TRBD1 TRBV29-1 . CSVRQGRNYEQYF TGCAGCGTCCGACAGGGAAGGAACTACGAGCAGTACTTC
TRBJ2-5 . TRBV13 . CASSLSRGGETQYF TGTGCCAGCAGCCTAAGCAGGGGAGGAGAGACCCAGTACTTC
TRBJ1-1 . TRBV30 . CAWSTGRSGTEAFF TGTGCCTGGAGTACCGGCCGGAGCGGAACTGAAGCTTTCTTT
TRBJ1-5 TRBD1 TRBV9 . CASSVTGSQPQHF TGTGCCAGCAGCGTGACAGGGAGCCAGCCCCAGCATTTT
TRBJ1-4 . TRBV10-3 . CAIRSNREKLFF TGTGCCATCAGAAGCAACAGGGAAAAACTGTTTTTT
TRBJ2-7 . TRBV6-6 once CASSTPWAGATGEQYF TGTGCCAGCAGTACCCCATGGGCGGGGGCCACAGGGGAGCAGTACTTC
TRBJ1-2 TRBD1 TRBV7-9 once CASSPPMGQGSIYGYTF TGTGCCAGCAGCCCACCGATGGGACAGGGGAGTATCTATGGCTACACCTTC
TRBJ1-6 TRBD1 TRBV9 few CASSRTGTGKLGVHF TGTGCCAGCAGCCGCACCGGGACAGGGAAATTAGGAGTCCACTTT